The next 16 T cell receptor beta chains were all read from a single sample in a study of T cells in Graves' hyperthyroidism and ophthalmopathy. RNA transcripts provided the source from which TCR beta CDR3 regions were amplified. A set of HTBI primers served as the primers for a first-round RT-PCR of the TCR CDR3. TCRdb reprocessed the multiplex PCR reads via MiXCR and lists one record per CDR3 protein. This table has 300,000 to 400,000 distinct CDR3 sequences, about 14% appearing once. The specimen was blood. The source of these receptors is a woman aged 25 to 39 with Graves' ophthalmopathy.

This clonotype appeared many times. J is TRBJ2-5 and V is TRBV7-2; 9 bases align to TRBD2. CDR3 size: 17 residues. After removal of 1 base from V and 0 bases from J, the junction contained 6 bases not matched to a gene. Germline V gene sequence: CDR1 SGHTA, CDR2 FQGNSA. The CDR3 here is CASSLGRGGRHQETQYF. CDR3 nucleotides: TGTGCCAGCAGCTTAGGGCGGGGGGGCCGTCACCAAGAGACCCAGTACTTC.

This clonotype was found many times. The chain joins TRBV2 to TRBJ2-3; D remains ambiguous. There are 14 residues in the CDR3. Germline values: CDR1 SNHLY, CDR2 FYNNEI. With 3 bases removed from V and 1 base from J, the gap between germline ends came to 8 bases. The CDR3 reads CASSDLARTDTQYF. In DNA, the CDR3 is TGTGCCAGCAGTGATTTGGCTCGCACAGATACGCAGTATTTT.

At least ten counts were recorded for this clonotype. The chain links TRBV28 to TRBJ1-2; 7 nucleotides align to TRBD1. CDR1 is MDHEN and CDR2 is SYDVKM in the germline V gene. CDR3 length: 13 residues. Losses at the gene ends were 8 bases for V and 2 bases for J; bases not matched to a gene: 5. The CDR3 coding sequence is TGTGCCAGCGAGGACAGGTTCAACTATGGCTACACCTTC. Translating it yields CASEDRFNYGYTF.

This clonotype was detected ten times or more. The genes are TRBV12-3 or TRBV12-4 and TRBJ2-1; 8 bases agree with TRBD1. This CDR3 comprises 18 residues. Trimming took 7 bases from V and 4 from J; bases not matched to a gene: 18. CDR3 sequence: CASTPGQGLARPYNEQFF. The CDR3 DNA reads as TGTGCCAGCACCCCTGGACAGGGCCTAGCGCGACCTTACAATGAGCAGTTCTTC.

The rearrangement links TRBV2 to TRBJ2-1; D tentatively fits TRBD1 or TRBD2 (6 bases each). The germline V gene has CDR1 SNHLY and CDR2 FYNNEI. This CDR3 has 14 amino acids. The CDR3 loop reads CATRGQTRTDEQFF. The CDR3 DNA reads as TGTGCTACTCGGGGGCAAACCCGAACGGATGAGCAGTTCTTC.

This clonotype was counted ten times or more. The V gene is TRBV30, the J gene TRBJ1-5, with 8 bases that match TRBD1. CDR3 length: 15 residues. Germline V gives CDR1 GTSNPN, CDR2 SVGIG (reference sequence). V shed 0 bases and J 3 bases; nucleotides not matched to a gene: 4. CDR3 sequence reads: CAWSVRGPDNQPQHF. As DNA, the CDR3 is TGTGCCTGGAGTGTCAGGGGGCCGGACAATCAGCCCCAGCATTTT.

The chain links TRBV11-3 to TRBJ2-7; the match to TRBD2 covers 13 bases. Trimming cost V 3 bases and J 5 bases; bases outside gene matches: 16. The germline CDR1 and CDR2 sequences are SGHNT and YENEEA. CDR3 length: 19 residues. Written as DNA, the CDR3 is TGTGCCAGCAGCTTTTTGGAAAACCGGACTAGCGGGGGTGTTAACGAGCAGTACTTC. Its protein is CASSFLENRTSGGVNEQYF.

This clonotype was found a few times. The chain uses TRBV20-1 and TRBJ1-1; D possibly corresponds to TRBD1 (5 bases). Germline assignment: CDR1 DFQATT and CDR2 SNEGSKA (reference sequence). There are 15 residues in the CDR3. V gave up 1 base and J gave up 1 base, with 13 bases separating them. CDR3 in DNA: TGCAGTGCTAGAGGGGAGGGACCGGAGAACACTGAAGCTTTCTTT. Translating it yields CSARGEGPENTEAFF.

This clonotype came up many times. The chain uses TRBV6-2 or TRBV6-3 and TRBJ1-5; D not certain. Trimming stripped 2 bases from V and 6 bases from J, with 8 bases between. The CDR3 totals 13 residues. Germline lookup yields CDR1 MNHEY and CDR2 SVGEGT. The CDR3 sequence is CASSYGRGQPQHF. In DNA form, the CDR3 reads TGTGCCAGCAGTTACGGTCGAGGTCAGCCCCAGCATTTT.

Concerning this clonotype: A much larger clone differs from this one at a single base, so this may be a read error. The conserved final phenylalanine or tryptophan is absent from the CDR3, which likely points to a read error. The V call is TRBV18, the J call TRBJ2-6; TRBD2 is a possible D gene (5 bases). This CDR3 contains 15 residues. V lost 8 bases to trimming and J lost 1 base, with 12 bases between them. The germline CDR1 and CDR2 sequences are KGHSH and LQKENI. The CDR3 nucleotides are TGTGCCAGCACCCGCCGGGGATCTGGGGCCAACGTCCTGACTTCC. Its protein product is CASTRRGSGANVLTS.

The sample holds many counts of this clonotype. The chain couples TRBV4-2 to TRBJ1-1, with a weak D call TRBD1 (6 bases). The germline CDR1 and CDR2 sequences are LGHNA and YNFKEQ. The CDR3 is made up of 16 amino acids. V lost 2 bases, J lost 5 bases, and 18 bases lay in between. The CDR3 spells CASSQQEQGAGTEAFF. The CDR3 nucleotides are TGTGCCAGCAGCCAACAAGAACAGGGAGCGGGAACTGAAGCTTTCTTT.

The sample holds many counts of this clonotype. The chain joins TRBV20-1 to TRBJ2-1; 15 bases are shared with TRBD2. This CDR3 has 19 residues. Germline V gene lookup returns CDR1 DFQATT and CDR2 SNEGSKA (reference sequence). The V segment lost 3 bases and the J segment 9 bases; nucleotides outside the gene matches: 18. CDR3 sequence reads: CSARDPGLAGGVMSSEQFF. CDR3 sequence (DNA): TGCAGTGCTAGGGACCCGGGACTAGCGGGGGGCGTTATGTCCAGTGAGCAGTTCTTC.

The chain has TRBV4-1 and TRBJ1-4; the match to TRBD1 covers 9 bases. Trimming took 0 bases from V and 8 from J; bases not matched to a gene: 13. Germline-derived CDR1 and CDR2 are MGHRA and YSYEKL. There are 18 residues in the CDR3. The CDR3 reads CASSQELDRGGFREKLFF. The CDR3 DNA follows: TGCGCCAGCAGCCAAGAGCTGGACAGGGGTGGTTTTCGAGAAAAACTGTTTTTT.

The chain combines TRBV4-1 with TRBJ2-7, with TRBD2 matching 10 bases. Unmatched junction bases numbered 10, after V lost 4 bases and J lost 4 bases. CDR1 and CDR2 from the germline V gene are MGHRA and YSYEKL. The CDR3 is 16 amino acids. The DNA of the CDR3 is TGCGCCAGCAGCCTAACTCCAGCGGGGGGGCCGTACGAGCAGTACTTC. Its translation: CASSLTPAGGPYEQYF.

In its sample, this clonotype was seen many times. In nucleotides, the CDR3 is TGCAGTGCTAGAGACCAAAGGAGGGGGCCTATCGCCGGGGAGCTGTTTTTT. It translates to CSARDQRRGPIAGELFF. The chain employs TRBV20-1 and TRBJ2-2, with a tentative D call TRBD1 (7 bases). Per the germline V gene, CDR1 is DFQATT and CDR2 is SNEGSKA (reference sequence). Trimming left V 0 bases short and J 6 bases short, with 20 bases between. This CDR3 comprises 17 residues.

This clonotype was seen repeatedly, ten times or more. The gene calls are TRBV11-3 and TRBJ2-1; D ambiguous. The CDR3 sequence is 8 residues long. Trimming removed 8 bases from V and 12 bases from J, with 5 bases in between. Germline lookup yields CDR1 SGHNT and CDR2 YENEEA. The CDR3 DNA is TGTGCCAGCCTTTGGCAGTTCTTC. Its translation is CASLWQFF.